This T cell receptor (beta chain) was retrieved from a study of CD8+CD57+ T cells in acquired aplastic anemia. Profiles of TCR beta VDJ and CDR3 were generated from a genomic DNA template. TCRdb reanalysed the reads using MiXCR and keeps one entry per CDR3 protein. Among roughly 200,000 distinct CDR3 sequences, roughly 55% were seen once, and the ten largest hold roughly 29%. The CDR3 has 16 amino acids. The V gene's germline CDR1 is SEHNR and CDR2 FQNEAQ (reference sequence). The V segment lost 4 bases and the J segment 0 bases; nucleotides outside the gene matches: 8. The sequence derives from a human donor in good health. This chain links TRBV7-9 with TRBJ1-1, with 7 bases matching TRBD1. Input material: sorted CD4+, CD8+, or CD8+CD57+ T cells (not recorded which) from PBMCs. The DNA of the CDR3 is TGTGCCAGCAGCTCCAGGGACAGATTGATGAACACTGAAGCTTTCTTT. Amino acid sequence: CASSSRDRLMNTEAFF.